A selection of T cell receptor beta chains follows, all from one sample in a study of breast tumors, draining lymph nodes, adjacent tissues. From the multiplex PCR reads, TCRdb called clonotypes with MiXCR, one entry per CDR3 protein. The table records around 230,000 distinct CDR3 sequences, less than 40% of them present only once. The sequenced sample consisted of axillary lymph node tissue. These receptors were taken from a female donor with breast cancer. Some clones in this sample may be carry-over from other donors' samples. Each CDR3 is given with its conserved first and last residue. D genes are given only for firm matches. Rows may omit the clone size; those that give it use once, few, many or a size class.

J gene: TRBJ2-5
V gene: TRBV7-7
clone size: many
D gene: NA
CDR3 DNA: TGTGCTAGCAGCTTAGGCGGTAACAGGGCGGAGACCCAGTACTTC
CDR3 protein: CASSLGGNRAETQYF

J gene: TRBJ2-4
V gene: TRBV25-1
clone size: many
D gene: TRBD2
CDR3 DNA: TGTGCCAGCAGTGCTAGCGGGAGTGTCACTCCTATAGCCAAAAACATTCAGTACTTC
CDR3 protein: CASSASGSVTPIAKNIQYF

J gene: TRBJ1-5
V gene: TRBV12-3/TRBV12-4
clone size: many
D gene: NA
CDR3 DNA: TGTGCCAGCAGTTTATTTGGCAGGAGTAATCAGCCCCAGCATTTT
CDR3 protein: CASSLFGRSNQPQHF

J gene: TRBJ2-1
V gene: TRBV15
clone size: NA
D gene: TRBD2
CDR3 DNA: TGTGCCACCAGCACGTCAGCGGGACTAAGCTCCTACAATGAGCAGTTCTTC
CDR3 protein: CATSTSAGLSSYNEQFF

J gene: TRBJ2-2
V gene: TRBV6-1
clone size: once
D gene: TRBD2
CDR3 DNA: TGTGCCAGCATTCGACGACTAGCGGGGAGCACCGGGGAGCTGTTTTTT
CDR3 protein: CASIRRLAGSTGELFF

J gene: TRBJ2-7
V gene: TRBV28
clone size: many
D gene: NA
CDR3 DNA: TGTGCCAGCAGTACCGACGAGCAGTACTTC
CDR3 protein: CASSTDEQYF

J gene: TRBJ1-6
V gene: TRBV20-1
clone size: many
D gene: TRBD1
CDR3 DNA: TGCAGTGCCCGGGACAGGACGGCCTCACCCCTCCACTTT
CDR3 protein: CSARDRTASPLHF

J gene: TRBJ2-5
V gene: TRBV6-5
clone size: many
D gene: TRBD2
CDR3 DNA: TGTGCCAGCAGTTACGCGAGGGGAGGGACTCTGTACTTC
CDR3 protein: CASSYARGGTLYF

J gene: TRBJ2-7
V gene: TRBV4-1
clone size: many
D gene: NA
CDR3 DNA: TGCGCCAGCAGTGGGCAAGCCAGCTCCTACGAGCAGTACTTC
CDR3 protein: CASSGQASSYEQYF

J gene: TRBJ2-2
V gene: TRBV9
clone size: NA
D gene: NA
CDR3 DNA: TGTGCCAGCAGTACTAGCCGGGAGCTGTTTTTT
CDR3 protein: CASSTSRELFF

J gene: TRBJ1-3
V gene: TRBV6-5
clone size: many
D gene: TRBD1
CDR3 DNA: TGTGCCAGCAGACCCGGGACAGGGAGAAACACCATATATTTT
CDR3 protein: CASRPGTGRNTIYF

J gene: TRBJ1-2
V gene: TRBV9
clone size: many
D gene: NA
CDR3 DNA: TGTGCCAGCAGCGCCACATTAGGGGCCTATGGCTACACCTTC
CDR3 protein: CASSATLGAYGYTF

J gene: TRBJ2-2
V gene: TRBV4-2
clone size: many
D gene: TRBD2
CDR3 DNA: TGTGCCAGCAGCCAAGTCTCCTTAGCGGGAGGGTTGAGGGGGGAGCTGTTTTTT
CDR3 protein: CASSQVSLAGGLRGELFF

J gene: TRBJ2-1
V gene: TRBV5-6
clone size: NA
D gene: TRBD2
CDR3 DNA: TGTGCCAGCAGCTTAGGCGCGGGGGGGCCGGTTAATGAGCAGTTCTTC
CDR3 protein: CASSLGAGGPVNEQFF

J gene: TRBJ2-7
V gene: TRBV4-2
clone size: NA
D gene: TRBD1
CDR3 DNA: TGTGCCAGCAGCCAACCGGGACAGGGAGTGTACGAGCAGTACTTC
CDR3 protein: CASSQPGQGVYEQYF

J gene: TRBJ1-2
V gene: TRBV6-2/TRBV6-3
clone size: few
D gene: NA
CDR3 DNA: TGTGCCAGCAGTCCGACGGACCGTAACTATGGCTACACCTTC
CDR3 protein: CASSPTDRNYGYTF

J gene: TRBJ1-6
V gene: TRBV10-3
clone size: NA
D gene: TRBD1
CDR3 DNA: TGTGCCGTCAGCGACAGGGCCCACTCCTATAATTCACCCCTCCACTTT
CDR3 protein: CAVSDRAHSYNSPLHF

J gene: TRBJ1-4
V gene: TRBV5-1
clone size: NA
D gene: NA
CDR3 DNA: TGCGCCAGCAGCTTACTAGCGGGAGGACCCTACGAAAAACTGTTTTTT
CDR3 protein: CASSLLAGGPYEKLFF

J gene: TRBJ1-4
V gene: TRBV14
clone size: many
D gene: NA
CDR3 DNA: TGTGCCAGCAGCCAAGGGGGCTTGCTTAATGAAAAACTGTTTTTT
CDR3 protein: CASSQGGLLNEKLFF

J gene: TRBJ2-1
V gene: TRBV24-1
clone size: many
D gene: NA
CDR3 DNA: TGTGCCACCAGTGATTTTGGCAATGAGCAGTTCTTC
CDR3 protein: CATSDFGNEQFF

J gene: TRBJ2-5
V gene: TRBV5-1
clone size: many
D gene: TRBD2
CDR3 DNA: TGCGCCAGCAGCTTGGTACTAGCGGGACAAGAGACCCAGTACTTC
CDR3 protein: CASSLVLAGQETQYF

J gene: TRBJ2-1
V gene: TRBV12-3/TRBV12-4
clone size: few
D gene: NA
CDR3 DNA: TGTGCCAGCAGTTTTGGAGGGGGTTTTTACAATGAGCAGTTCTTC
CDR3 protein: CASSFGGGFYNEQFF

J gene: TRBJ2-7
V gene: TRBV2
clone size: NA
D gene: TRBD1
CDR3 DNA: TGTGCCAGCAGCGACAGGGGGACTGGATACGAGCAGTACTTC
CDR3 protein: CASSDRGTGYEQYF

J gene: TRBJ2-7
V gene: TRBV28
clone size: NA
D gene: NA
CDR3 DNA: TGTGCCAGCAATAGGCACGCTAGCTACGAGCAGTACTTC
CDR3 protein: CASNRHASYEQYF

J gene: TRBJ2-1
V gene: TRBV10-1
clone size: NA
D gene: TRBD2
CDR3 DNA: TGCGCCAGCAGTGAGTCAGGAGCGGGAGGGTTTAGTGAGCAGTTCTTC
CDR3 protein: CASSESGAGGFSEQFF

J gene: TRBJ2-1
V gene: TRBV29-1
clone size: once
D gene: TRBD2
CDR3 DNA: TGCAGCGGGGGCGGGGGGTCATACAATGAGCAGTTCTTC
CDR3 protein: CSGGGGSYNEQFF

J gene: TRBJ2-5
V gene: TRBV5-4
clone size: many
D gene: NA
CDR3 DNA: TGTGCCAGCAGCTTTTTCCAAGAGACCCAGTACTTC
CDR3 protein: CASSFFQETQYF

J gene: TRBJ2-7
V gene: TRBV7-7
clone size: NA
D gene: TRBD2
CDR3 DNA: TGTGCTAGCAGCTTAGGGACTAGGTTCTACGAGCAGTACTTC
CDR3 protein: CASSLGTRFYEQYF